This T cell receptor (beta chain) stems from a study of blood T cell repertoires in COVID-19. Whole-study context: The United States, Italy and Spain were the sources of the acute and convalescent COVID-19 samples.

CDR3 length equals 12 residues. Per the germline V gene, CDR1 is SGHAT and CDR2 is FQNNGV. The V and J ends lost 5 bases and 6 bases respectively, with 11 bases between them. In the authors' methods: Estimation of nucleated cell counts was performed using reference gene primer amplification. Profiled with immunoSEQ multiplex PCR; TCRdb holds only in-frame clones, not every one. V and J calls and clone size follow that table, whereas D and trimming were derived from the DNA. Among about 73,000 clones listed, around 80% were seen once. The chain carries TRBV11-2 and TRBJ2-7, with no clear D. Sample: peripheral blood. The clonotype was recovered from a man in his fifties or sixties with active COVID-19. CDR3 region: CASSPAVGEQYF. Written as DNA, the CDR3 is TGTGCCAGCAGCCCGGCGGTGGGCGAGCAGTACTTC.